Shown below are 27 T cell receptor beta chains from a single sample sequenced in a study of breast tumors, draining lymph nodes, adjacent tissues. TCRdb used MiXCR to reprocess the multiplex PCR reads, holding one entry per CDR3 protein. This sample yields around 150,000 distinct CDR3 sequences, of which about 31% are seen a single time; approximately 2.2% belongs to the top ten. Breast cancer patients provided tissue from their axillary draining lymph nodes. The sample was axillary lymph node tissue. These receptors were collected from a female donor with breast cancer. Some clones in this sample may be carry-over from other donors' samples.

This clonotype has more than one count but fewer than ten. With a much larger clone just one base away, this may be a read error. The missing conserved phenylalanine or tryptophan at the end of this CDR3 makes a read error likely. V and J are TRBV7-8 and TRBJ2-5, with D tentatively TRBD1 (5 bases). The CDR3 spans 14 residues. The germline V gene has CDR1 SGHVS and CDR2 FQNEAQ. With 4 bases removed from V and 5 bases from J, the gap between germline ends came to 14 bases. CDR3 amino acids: CASSSSRVLETQYL. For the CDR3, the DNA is TGTGCCAGCAGCTCCTCCAGGGTATTGGAGACCCAGTACCTC.

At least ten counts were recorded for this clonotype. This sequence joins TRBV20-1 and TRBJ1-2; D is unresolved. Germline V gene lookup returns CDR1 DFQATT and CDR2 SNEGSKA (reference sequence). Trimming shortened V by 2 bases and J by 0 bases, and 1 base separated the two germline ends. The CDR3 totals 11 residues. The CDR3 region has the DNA TGCAGTGCTAGACCTAACTATGGCTACACCTTC. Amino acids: CSARPNYGYTF.

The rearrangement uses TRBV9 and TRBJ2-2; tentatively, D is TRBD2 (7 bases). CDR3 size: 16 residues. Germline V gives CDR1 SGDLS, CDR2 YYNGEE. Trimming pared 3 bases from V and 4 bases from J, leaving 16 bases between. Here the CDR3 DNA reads TGTGCCAGCAGCGGGGGGGCGGGAGCCACCACCGGGGAGCTGTTTTTT. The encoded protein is CASSGGAGATTGELFF.

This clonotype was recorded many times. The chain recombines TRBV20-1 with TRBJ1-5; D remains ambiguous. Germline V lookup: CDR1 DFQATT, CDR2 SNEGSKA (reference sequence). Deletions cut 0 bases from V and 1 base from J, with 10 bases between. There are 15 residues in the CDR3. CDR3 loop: CSARDGGKSNQPQHF. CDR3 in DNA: TGCAGTGCTAGAGATGGAGGGAAAAGCAATCAGCCCCAGCATTTT.

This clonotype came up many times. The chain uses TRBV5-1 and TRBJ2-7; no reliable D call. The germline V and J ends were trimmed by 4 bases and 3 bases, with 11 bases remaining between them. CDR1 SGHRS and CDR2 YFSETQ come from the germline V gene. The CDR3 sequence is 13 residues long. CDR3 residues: CASSRDGFYEQYV. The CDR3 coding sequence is TGCGCCAGCAGCCGCGACGGGTTCTACGAGCAGTACGTC.

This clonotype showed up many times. Written as DNA, the CDR3 is TGCAGTGCTAGAAGGGGCGTAGGCCACACAGATACGCAGTATTTT. Translating gives CSARRGVGHTDTQYF. This chain connects TRBV20-1 to TRBJ2-3; maybe TRBD1 (5 bases). CDR1 and CDR2 (germline): DFQATT, SNEGSKA (reference sequence). CDR3 length equals 15 residues. V shed 2 bases and J shed 2 bases, with 14 bases lying between them.

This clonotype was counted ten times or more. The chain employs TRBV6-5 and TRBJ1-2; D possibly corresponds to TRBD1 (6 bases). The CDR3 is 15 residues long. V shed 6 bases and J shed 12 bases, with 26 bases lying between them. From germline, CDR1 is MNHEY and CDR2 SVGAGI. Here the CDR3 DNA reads TGTGCCAGCAGCCGAACCCGTCAGGGGTACTCTGGTGACACCTTC. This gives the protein CASSRTRQGYSGDTF.

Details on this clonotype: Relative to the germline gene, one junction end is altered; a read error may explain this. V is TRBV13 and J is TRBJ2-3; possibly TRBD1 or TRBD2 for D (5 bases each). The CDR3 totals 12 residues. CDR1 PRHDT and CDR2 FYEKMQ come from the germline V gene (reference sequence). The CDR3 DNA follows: TGTGCCAGCAGCTTAACAGGCCTGGGGGTGGGATTT. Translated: CASSLTGLGVGF.

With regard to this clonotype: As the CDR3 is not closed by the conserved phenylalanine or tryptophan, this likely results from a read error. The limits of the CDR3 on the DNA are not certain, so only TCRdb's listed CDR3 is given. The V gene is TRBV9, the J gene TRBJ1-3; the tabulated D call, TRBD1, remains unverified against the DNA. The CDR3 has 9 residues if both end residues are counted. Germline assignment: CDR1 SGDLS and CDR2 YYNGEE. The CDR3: CANCDREAT.

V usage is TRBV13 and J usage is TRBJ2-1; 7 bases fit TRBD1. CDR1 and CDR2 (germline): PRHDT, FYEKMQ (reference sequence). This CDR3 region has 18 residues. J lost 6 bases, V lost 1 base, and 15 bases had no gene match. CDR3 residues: CASSLVIGRGQVGNEQFF. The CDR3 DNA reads TGTGCCAGCAGCTTAGTCATAGGCCGTGGACAGGTTGGCAATGAGCAGTTCTTC.

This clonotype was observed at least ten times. The CDR3 here is CASNVGTENTGELFF. CDR3 DNA sequence: TGTGCCAGTAATGTGGGGACCGAGAACACCGGGGAGCTGTTTTTT. This rearrangement joins TRBV19 to TRBJ2-2, with D possibly being TRBD1 or TRBD2 (5 bases each). Trimming shortened V by 7 bases and J by 1 base, and 13 bases separated the two germline ends. CDR3 length: 15 residues. Germline V gene data show CDR1 as LNHDA and CDR2 as SQIVND (reference sequence).

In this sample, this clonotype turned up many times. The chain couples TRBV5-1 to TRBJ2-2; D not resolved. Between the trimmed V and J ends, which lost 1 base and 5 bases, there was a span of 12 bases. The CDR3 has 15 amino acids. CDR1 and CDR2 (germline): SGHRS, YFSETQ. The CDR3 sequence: CASSLPSMATGELFF. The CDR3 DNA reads TGCGCCAGCAGCTTGCCCTCTATGGCGACCGGGGAGCTGTTTTTT.

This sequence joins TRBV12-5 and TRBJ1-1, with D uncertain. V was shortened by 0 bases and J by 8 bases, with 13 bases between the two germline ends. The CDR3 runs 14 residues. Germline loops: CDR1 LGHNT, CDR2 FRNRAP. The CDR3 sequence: CASGLVPPGLEAFF. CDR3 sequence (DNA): TGTGCTAGTGGTTTGGTACCCCCGGGCCTGGAAGCTTTCTTT.

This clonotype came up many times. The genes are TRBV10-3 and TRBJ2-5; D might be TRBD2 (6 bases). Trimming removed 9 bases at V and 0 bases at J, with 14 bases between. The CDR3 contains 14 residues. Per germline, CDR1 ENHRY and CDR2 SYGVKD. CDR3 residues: CAIGTWGDQETQYF. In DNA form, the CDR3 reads TGTGCCATAGGGACCTGGGGGGACCAAGAGACCCAGTACTTC.

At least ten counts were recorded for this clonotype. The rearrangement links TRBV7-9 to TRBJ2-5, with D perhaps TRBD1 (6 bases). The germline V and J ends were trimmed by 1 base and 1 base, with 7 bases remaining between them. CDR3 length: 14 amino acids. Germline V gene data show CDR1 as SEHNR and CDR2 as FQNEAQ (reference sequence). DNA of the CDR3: TGTGCCAGCAGCTTAGGGACAGTCCAAGAGACCCAGTACTTC. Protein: CASSLGTVQETQYF.

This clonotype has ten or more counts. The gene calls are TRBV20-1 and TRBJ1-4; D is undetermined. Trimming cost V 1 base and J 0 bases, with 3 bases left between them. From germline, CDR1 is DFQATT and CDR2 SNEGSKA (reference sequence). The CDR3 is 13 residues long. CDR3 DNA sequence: TGCAGTGCTAGAGGGTCAACTAATGAAAAACTGTTTTTT. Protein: CSARGSTNEKLFF.

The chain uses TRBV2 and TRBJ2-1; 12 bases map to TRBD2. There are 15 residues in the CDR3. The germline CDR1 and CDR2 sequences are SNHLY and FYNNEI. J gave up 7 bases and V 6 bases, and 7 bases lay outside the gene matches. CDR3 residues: CASRAPTSGSNEQFF. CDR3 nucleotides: TGTGCCAGCAGGGCTCCGACTAGCGGGAGTAATGAGCAGTTCTTC.

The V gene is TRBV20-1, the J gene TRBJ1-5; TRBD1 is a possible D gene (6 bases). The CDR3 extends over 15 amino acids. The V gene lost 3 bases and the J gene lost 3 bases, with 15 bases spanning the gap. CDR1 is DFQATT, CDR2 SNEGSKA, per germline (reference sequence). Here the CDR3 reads CSARGGRIDNQPQHF. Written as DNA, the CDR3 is TGCAGTGCTAGGGGGGGCAGGATCGACAATCAGCCCCAGCATTTT.

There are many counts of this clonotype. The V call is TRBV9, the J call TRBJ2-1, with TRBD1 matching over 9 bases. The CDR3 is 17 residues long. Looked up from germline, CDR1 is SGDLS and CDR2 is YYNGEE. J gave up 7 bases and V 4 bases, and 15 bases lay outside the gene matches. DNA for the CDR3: TGTGCCAGCAGCCCATACTCCGGGACAGGGTCCCTGAATGAGCAGTTCTTC. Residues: CASSPYSGTGSLNEQFF.

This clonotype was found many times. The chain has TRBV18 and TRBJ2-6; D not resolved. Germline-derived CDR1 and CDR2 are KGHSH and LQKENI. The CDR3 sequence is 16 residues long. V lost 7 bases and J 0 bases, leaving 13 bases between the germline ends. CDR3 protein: CASLATDASGANVLTF. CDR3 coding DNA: TGTGCCAGCTTGGCCACGGACGCCTCTGGGGCCAACGTCCTGACTTTC. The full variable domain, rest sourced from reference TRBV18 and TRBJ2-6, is NAGVMQNPRHLVRRRGQEARLRCSPMKGHSHVYWYRQLPEEGLKFMVYLQKENIIDESGMPKERFSAEFPKEGPSILRIQQVVRGDSAAYFCASLATDASGANVLTFGAGSRLTVL.

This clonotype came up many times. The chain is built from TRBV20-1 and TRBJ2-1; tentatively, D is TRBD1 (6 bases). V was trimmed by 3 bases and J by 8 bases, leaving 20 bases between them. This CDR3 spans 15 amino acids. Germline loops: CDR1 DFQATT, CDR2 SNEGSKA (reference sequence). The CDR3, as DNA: TGCAGTGCTAGGTTTAGAACAGGGAAGTCCCATGAGCAGTTCTTC. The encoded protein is CSARFRTGKSHEQFF.

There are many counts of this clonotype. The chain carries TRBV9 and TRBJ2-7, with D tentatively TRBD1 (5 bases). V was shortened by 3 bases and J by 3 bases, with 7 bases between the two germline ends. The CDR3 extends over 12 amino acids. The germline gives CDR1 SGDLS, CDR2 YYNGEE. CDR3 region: CASSATDYEQYF. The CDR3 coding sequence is TGTGCCAGCAGCGCGACAGACTACGAGCAGTACTTC. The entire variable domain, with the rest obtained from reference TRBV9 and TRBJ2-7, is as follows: DSGVTQTPKHLITATGQRVTLRCSPRSGDLSVYWYQQSLDQGLQFLIQYYNGEERAKGNILERFSAQQFPDLHSELNLSSLELGDSALYFCASSATDYEQYFGPGTRLTVT.

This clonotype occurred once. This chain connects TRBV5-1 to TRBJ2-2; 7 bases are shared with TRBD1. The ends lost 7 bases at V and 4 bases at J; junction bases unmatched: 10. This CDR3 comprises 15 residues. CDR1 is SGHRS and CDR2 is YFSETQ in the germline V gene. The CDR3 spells CASGVRTGVTGELFF. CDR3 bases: TGCGCCAGCGGCGTAAGGACAGGAGTCACCGGGGAGCTGTTTTTT.

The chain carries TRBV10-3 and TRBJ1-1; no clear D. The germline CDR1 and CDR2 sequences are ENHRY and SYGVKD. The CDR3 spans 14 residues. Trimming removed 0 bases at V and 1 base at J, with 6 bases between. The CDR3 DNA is TGTGCCATCAGTGAGTCCCCGGAGAACACTGAAGCTTTCTTT. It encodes CAISESPENTEAFF.

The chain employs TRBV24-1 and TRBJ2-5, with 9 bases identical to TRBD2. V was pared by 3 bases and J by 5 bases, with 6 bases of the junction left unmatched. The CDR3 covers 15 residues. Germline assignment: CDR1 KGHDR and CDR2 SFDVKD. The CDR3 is CATSDKAGGRETQYF. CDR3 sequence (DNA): TGTGCCACCAGTGATAAGGCGGGGGGGCGGGAGACCCAGTACTTC.

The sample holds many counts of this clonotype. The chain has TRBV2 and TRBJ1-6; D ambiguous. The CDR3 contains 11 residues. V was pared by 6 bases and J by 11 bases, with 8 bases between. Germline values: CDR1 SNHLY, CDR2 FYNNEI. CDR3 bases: TGTGCCAGCAGGGTAGAAACACCCCTCCACTTT. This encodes CASRVETPLHF.

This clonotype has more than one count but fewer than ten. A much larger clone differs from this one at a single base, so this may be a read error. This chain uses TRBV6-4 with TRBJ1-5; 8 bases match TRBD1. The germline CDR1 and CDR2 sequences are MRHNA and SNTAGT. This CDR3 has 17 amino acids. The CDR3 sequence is CASSHSSGGGGNQPQHF. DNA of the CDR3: TGTGCCAGCAGTCACTCTTCAGGGGGCGGTGGCAATCAGCCCCAGCATTTT.